This T cell receptor beta chain was sequenced in a study of post-analysis software for immune sequencing data. Study-level points and caveats: There were five TRBV segments more frequent in patients than controls, and TRBV5-6, TRBV5-1 and TRBV20-1 were among them.

Prepared TCR beta cDNA libraries contained unique molecular identifiers. Between about 0.85 and 11 million T cells gave rise to around 500,000 cDNA molecules. TCRdb recomputed calls from the PCR reads with MiXCR, one row per CDR3 protein. Here the sample spans around 710,000 distinct CDR3 sequences, more than 45% being singletons. A remark on this clonotype: Antigen specificity is unknown.

Per germline, CDR1 KGHDR and CDR2 SFDVKD. The trim removed 8 bases at V and 0 bases at J, leaving 6 bases unmatched. The CDR3 runs to 14 residues. This chain uses TRBV24-1 with TRBJ2-7; TRBD1 matches 7 bases. This sequence was found in a girl between 10 and 17 years old with multiple sclerosis. The sequenced sample consisted of blood. CDR3 coding DNA: TGTGCCACCACGGGACAGAAGAGCTCCTACGAGCAGTACTTC. It specifies CATTGQKSSYEQYF.